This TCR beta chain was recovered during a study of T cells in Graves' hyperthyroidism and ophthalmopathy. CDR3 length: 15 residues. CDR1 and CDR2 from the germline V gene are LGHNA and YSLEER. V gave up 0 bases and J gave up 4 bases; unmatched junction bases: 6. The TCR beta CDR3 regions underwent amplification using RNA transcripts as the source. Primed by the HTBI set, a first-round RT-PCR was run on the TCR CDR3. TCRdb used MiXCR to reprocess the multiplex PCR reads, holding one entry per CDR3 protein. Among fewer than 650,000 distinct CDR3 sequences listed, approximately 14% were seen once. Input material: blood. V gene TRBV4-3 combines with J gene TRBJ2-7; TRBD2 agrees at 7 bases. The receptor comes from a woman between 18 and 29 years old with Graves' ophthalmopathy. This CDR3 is CASSQDWEGLYEQYF. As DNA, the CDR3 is TGCGCCAGCAGCCAAGACTGGGAGGGCCTATACGAGCAGTACTTC.